The TCR beta chain under discussion was sequenced for a study of shared clonotypes between healthy human individuals. The ends were cut back, 1 base at V and 8 bases at J, with 5 bases in the middle. CDR3 length equals 11 residues. Germline CDR1 DFQATT, CDR2 SNEGSKA (reference sequence). Naive CD4+ cells were CD45RA-selected; the remaining cells were memory. Sequenced by immunoSEQ multiplex PCR; TCRdb stores in-frame clones only, minus some. The sample has over 1.4 million clones, approximately 96% seen once; the top ten hold over 1%. The receptor comes from a man under 40 in good health. This chain joins TRBV20-1 and TRBJ2-2, with D hard to call. Sequenced material: naive CD4+ T cells sorted from blood. Subset indicated: CD45RA+ positively selected. DNA for the CDR3: TGCAGTGCTAGAGGGGAAGGGGAGCTGTTTTTT. This gives the protein CSARGEGELFF.